Given below is one T cell receptor (beta chain) in context. Measured with immunoSEQ multiplex PCR; TCRdb has only the in-frame clones, and not every one. Among about 72,000 clones listed, 82% were seen once. The V gene lost 1 base and the J gene lost 5 bases, with 12 bases spanning the gap. Germline V gene data show CDR1 as LGHDT and CDR2 as YNNKEL (reference sequence). There are 14 residues in the CDR3. These data originate in a study of blood T cell repertoires in COVID-19. Study as a whole: Samples taken during acute and convalescent COVID-19 were collected in the United States, Italy and Spain. In each case, the material was cDNA or gDNA derived from T cells, B-cell-depleted T cells, or PBMCs.

The TCR originated in a human donor in a cohort sampled during active COVID-19. Sequenced: peripheral blood. The chain recombines TRBV3-1 (or the pseudogene TRBV3-2) with TRBJ2-7, with D unresolved. CDR3 nucleotide sequence: TGTGCCAGCAGCCAAGTCCCTGAACTCCACGAGCAGTACTTC. As protein: CASSQVPELHEQYF.